This T cell receptor beta chain was retrieved from a study of blood T cell repertoires in COVID-19. For the study at large: The origin of the acute and convalescent COVID-19 samples was the United States, Italy and Spain. Sources were T cells, B-cell-depleted T cells, or PBMCs; the material itself was cDNA or gDNA.

Looked up from germline, CDR1 is MNHEY and CDR2 is SVGEGT. V dropped 5 bases and J dropped 3 bases, with 11 bases sitting between them. This CDR3 has 14 residues. Source study methods: Amplification from reference gene primers served as the basis for estimated nucleated cell counts. Libraries were prepared by immunoSEQ multiplex PCR; TCRdb keeps only in-frame clonotypes and omits some of them. V and J calls plus clone size are reproduced from that table; the DNA served to infer D and trimming. The table lists roughly 220,000 clones, just over 85% of them singletons. The V call is TRBV6-2 or TRBV6-3, the J call TRBJ1-5; D possibly corresponds to TRBD1 (5 bases). Sample: peripheral blood. The sequence derives from a man aged 25 to 40 who had recovered from COVID-19. CDR3 protein: CASSGGLPNQPQHF. The CDR3 DNA follows: TGTGCCAGCAGTGGGGGACTCCCCAATCAGCCCCAGCATTTT.